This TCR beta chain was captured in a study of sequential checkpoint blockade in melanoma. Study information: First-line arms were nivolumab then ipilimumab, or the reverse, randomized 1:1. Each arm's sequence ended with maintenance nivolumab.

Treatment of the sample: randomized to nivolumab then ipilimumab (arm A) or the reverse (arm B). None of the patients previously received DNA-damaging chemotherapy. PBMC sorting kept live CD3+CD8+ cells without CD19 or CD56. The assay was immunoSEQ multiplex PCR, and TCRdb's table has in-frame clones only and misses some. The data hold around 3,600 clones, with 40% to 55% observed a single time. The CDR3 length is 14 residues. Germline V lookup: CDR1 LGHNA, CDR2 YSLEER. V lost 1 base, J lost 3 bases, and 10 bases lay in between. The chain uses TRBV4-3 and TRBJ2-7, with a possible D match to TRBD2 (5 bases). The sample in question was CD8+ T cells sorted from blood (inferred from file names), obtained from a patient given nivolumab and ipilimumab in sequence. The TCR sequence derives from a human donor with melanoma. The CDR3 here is CASSQGRADYEQYF. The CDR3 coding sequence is TGCGCCAGCAGCCAAGGAAGAGCGGACTACGAGCAGTACTTC.